The present T cell receptor (beta chain) was sequenced within a study of neurological immune-mediated disorders. The table lists this clonotype with a few counts. Noted time point: longitudinal time-point 1 (baseline). TCRdb fed the 5' RACE reads into MiXCR, producing one record per CDR3 protein. This sample carries 55,000 to 70,000 distinct CDR3 sequences, about 10% of them seen once, and the ten largest clones take about 6.6%. The CDR3 contains 16 residues. Germline loops: CDR1 SGHTA, CDR2 FQGNSA. The J segment lost 5 bases and the V segment lost 2 bases, leaving 8 bases of the junction unmatched. Specimen: PBMCs. The chain is built from TRBV7-2 and TRBJ2-2, with 7 bases aligning to TRBD2. The receptor comes from a male donor with HTLV-1-associated myelopathy (HAM/TSP). The CDR3: CASSLNAGDATGELFF. CDR3 nucleotide sequence: TGTGCCAGCAGCTTAAATGCGGGGGACGCAACCGGGGAGCTGTTTTTT.